These T cell receptor beta chains were read from a single sample in a study of identical twins. TCRdb re-derived calls from the 5' RACE reads in MiXCR, one entry per CDR3 protein. This table holds some 760,000 distinct CDR3 sequences, 15% to 20% found once. This sample was shared with a second study, whose subject was T cells expressing NK-cell markers.

The sequencing sample was made of PBMCs. These receptors were collected from a woman in her late teens or twenties in good health. Both conserved end residues are part of each CDR3. D genes are given only for firm matches. Size is omitted from some rows. Given values are once, few, many or a class for expanded clones.

J,V,D,size,DNA,CDR3
TRBJ2-3,TRBV10-3,.,many,TGTGCCATCAGTGAAGGGACCCGGGGAGTTCAGTATTTT,CAISEGTRGVQYF
TRBJ2-7,TRBV7-6,TRBD1,few,TGTGCCAGCAGCTTAGATATGGGGACAGGGGACGAGCAGTACTTC,CASSLDMGTGDEQYF
TRBJ2-5,TRBV5-1,TRBD2,few,TGCGCCAGCAGCGTTACTAGCGGGCAAGAGACCCAGTACTTC,CASSVTSGQETQYF
TRBJ2-7,TRBV7-6,TRBD2,few,TGTGCCAGCAGCCTCAAAGCGGGAGAGCAGTACTTC,CASSLKAGEQYF
TRBJ2-6,TRBV12-3/TRBV12-4,.,.,TGTGCCAGCAGTTGGGGGGCTGGGGCCAACGTCCTGACTTTC,CASSWGAGANVLTF
TRBJ2-5,TRBV5-1,TRBD2,.,TGCGCCAGCAGCTCGGCTGGGACTAGCGGAGAGACCCAGTACTTC,CASSSAGTSGETQYF
TRBJ1-1,TRBV7-3,.,.,TGTGCCAGCAGCTTAGGGGGTGAGGGTGAAGCTTTCTTT,CASSLGGEGEAFF
TRBJ2-7,TRBV5-1,TRBD1,.,TGCGCCAGCAGCCAGACAGGGGACTACGAGCAGTACTTC,CASSQTGDYEQYF
TRBJ1-3,TRBV12-3/TRBV12-4,.,few,TGTGCCTACCTTAGAGGGTTTCGAAACACCATATATTTT,CAYLRGFRNTIYF
TRBJ2-1,TRBV20-1,TRBD2,.,TGCAGTGCTAGAGATCTCGGGGAGCGGGGCAATGAGCAGTTCTTC,CSARDLGERGNEQFF
TRBJ1-4,TRBV12-3/TRBV12-4,TRBD1,.,TGTGCCAGCAGAGGAACAGGGGGGATAATGGGTAAACTGTTTTTT,CASRGTGGIMGKLFF
TRBJ2-1,TRBV20-1,TRBD2,few,TGCAGTGCTAGAGATCCGGGGACTAGCGGATACTCCTACAATGAGCAGTTCTTC,CSARDPGTSGYSYNEQFF
TRBJ2-1,TRBV24-1,.,few,TGTGCCACCAATCCTAGCCTCCCGTTGGGTGAGCAGTTCTTC,CATNPSLPLGEQFF
TRBJ1-4,TRBV7-8,.,.,TGTGCCAGCAGCTTTACGAGAGGACAGTCCGAGGAACTGTTTTTT,CASSFTRGQSEELFF
TRBJ2-3,TRBV5-5,TRBD2,.,TGTGCCAGCAGCGCCGGGACTAGCGGGGTCACAGATACGCAGTATTTT,CASSAGTSGVTDTQYF
TRBJ2-6,TRBV20-1,.,.,TGCAGTGCTATCCGCCGACACAACTCTGGGGCCAACGTCCTGACTTTC,CSAIRRHNSGANVLTF
TRBJ1-2,TRBV5-5,.,.,TGTGCCAGCAGCTTTCGCGGCGGTTTTATCCAAGGCTACACCTTC,CASSFRGGFIQGYTF
TRBJ2-7,TRBV20-1,.,few,TGCAGTGCTGCTACAGGGCAAAAGGGTACCGAGCAGTACTTC,CSAATGQKGTEQYF
TRBJ2-2,TRBV7-2,.,few,TGTGCCAGCAGCTTAGTTGGCTACATTGCCGGGGAGCTGTTTTTT,CASSLVGYIAGELFF
TRBJ2-7,TRBV28,TRBD2,.,TGTGCCAGCAGTTTATCGAGGGAGGGGCAGTACTTC,CASSLSREGQYF
TRBJ2-5,TRBV5-1,.,few,TGCGCCAGCAGCTTCTCTGGAGCCCAAGAGACCCAGTACTTC,CASSFSGAQETQYF
TRBJ2-7,TRBV20-1,.,.,TGCAGTGCTAGAGATCTTCTGTACGAGCAGTACTTC,CSARDLLYEQYF
TRBJ2-2,TRBV4-3,.,few,TGCGCCAGCAGCCACCCGACAGCGAACACCGGGGAGCTGTTTTTT,CASSHPTANTGELFF
TRBJ2-1,TRBV19,.,.,TGTGCCAGTAGTATCTTCGGGGTGTCCTACAATGAGCAGTTCTTC,CASSIFGVSYNEQFF
TRBJ2-7,TRBV20-1,TRBD2,few,TGCAGTGCTGGACGGACTAGCGGGAGGCCCTCCTACGAGCAGTACTTC,CSAGRTSGRPSYEQYF
TRBJ2-3,TRBV6-1,TRBD2,.,TGTGCCAGCAGTGGGCGGGAGCACCCAGATACGCAGTATTTT,CASSGREHPDTQYF
TRBJ2-3,TRBV29-1,.,few,TGCAGCGTTGAAAAGTACGAGAAGGGGGATACGCAGTATTTT,CSVEKYEKGDTQYF
TRBJ2-3,TRBV11-2,.,.,TGTGCCAGCAGCTCCACGACAGGCACAGATACGCAGTATTTT,CASSSTTGTDTQYF
TRBJ2-5,TRBV3-1,.,few,TGTGCCAGCAGCCAAGAAAGTGGGCTTGAGACCCAGTACTTC,CASSQESGLETQYF
TRBJ2-1,TRBV19,.,.,TGTGCCAGTAGTTGGCTTGGGTACAATGAGCAGTTCTTC,CASSWLGYNEQFF
TRBJ2-5,TRBV5-1,TRBD2,few,TGCGCCAGCGGGGAGGCTAGCGGGAGTGGAGAGACCCAGTACTTC,CASGEASGSGETQYF
TRBJ2-3,TRBV11-2,.,few,TGTGCCAGCAGCTTAGATATTGCGTTAGGCACAGATACGCAGTATTTT,CASSLDIALGTDTQYF
TRBJ1-1,TRBV12-3/TRBV12-4,.,few,TGTGCCAGCAGCGGGGGGAGTTCTGAAGCTTTCTTT,CASSGGSSEAFF
TRBJ1-2,TRBV29-1,.,few,TGCAGCGTTGAAGATCACTCGAACCGTGCCTCCTATGGCTACACCTTC,CSVEDHSNRASYGYTF
TRBJ1-1,TRBV5-8,.,.,TGTGCCAGCAGCCAGGAGAGGACCATCACTGAAGCTTTCTTT,CASSQERTITEAFF
TRBJ2-3,TRBV14,.,.,TGTGCCAGCAGCAAGGACTACCGCACAGATACGCAGTATTTT,CASSKDYRTDTQYF
TRBJ2-3,TRBV5-6,TRBD1,few,TGTGCCAGCAGCTCTACAGGGGACGCGGGTACGCAGTATTTT,CASSSTGDAGTQYF
TRBJ2-5,TRBV19,TRBD2,.,TGTGCCAGTAGACTAGCGTCAGGAGAGACCCAGTACTTC,CASRLASGETQYF
TRBJ1-6,TRBV2,.,.,TGTGCCGGAGAGCGGGGTAATTCACCCCTCCACTTT,CAGERGNSPLHF
TRBJ2-1,TRBV10-3,.,.,TGTGCCACCGACAGAAGTCGTGACAATGAGCAGTTCTTC,CATDRSRDNEQFF
TRBJ1-3,TRBV6-1,.,few,TGTGCCAGCAGGGACCGCTATCCATCTGGAAACACCATATATTTT,CASRDRYPSGNTIYF